Shown below are 25 T cell receptor beta chains from a single sample sequenced in a study of blood T cell repertoires in COVID-19. The table came from immunoSEQ multiplex PCR; TCRdb's copy has only in-frame clones and leaves some out. The data show around 250,000 clones, with roughly 88% seen just once and around 1.2% held by the top ten. Specimen: PBMCs or T cells enriched from blood (not recorded which). The receptors were gathered from a woman aged 40 to 49 with acute COVID-19.

This clone appeared a single time. The V gene is TRBV19, the J gene TRBJ1-4; D may be TRBD1 (5 bases). Germline CDR1 and CDR2: LNHDA and SQIVND (reference sequence). Trimming stripped 1 base from V and 5 bases from J, with 14 bases between. The CDR3 runs 16 residues. CDR3 region: CASSIAPQVLNEKLFF. CDR3 bases: TGTGCCAGTAGTATAGCACCACAGGTCCTCAATGAAAAACTGTTTTTT.

The gene calls are TRBV6-2 or TRBV6-3 and TRBJ1-6; D might be TRBD1 (5 bases). The CDR3 sequence is 14 residues long. Deletions cut 4 bases from V and 5 bases from J, with 9 bases between. Germline CDR1 and CDR2: MNHEY and SVGEGT. CDR3 protein: CASSWRGHNSPLHF. In nucleotides, the CDR3 is TGTGCCAGCAGTTGGCGGGGCCATAATTCACCCCTCCACTTT.

This clone was counted only a few times. This sequence joins TRBV4-2 and TRBJ2-1; 10 bases align to TRBD2. Germline assignment: CDR1 LGHNA and CDR2 YNFKEQ. This CDR3 is 16 amino acids long. Trimming removed 0 bases from V and 7 bases from J; junction bases left unmatched: 6. The chain's CDR3 is CASSQDAASGSNEQFF. The CDR3 DNA is TGTGCCAGCAGCCAAGATGCGGCTAGCGGGAGTAATGAGCAGTTCTTC.

The chain joins TRBV10-3 to TRBJ1-6; 7 bases map to TRBD1. Germline CDR1 and CDR2: ENHRY and SYGVKD. The J segment lost 7 bases and the V segment lost 2 bases, leaving 2 bases of the junction unmatched. This CDR3 has 14 residues. The CDR3 sequence: CAISERQGNSPLHF. The CDR3 coding sequence is TGTGCCATCAGTGAGCGACAGGGCAATTCACCCCTCCACTTT.

The rearrangement joins TRBV5-1 to TRBJ2-1; D is unresolved. The germline gives CDR1 SGHRS, CDR2 YFSETQ. The CDR3 length is 15 residues. V lost 0 bases and J lost 1, with 8 bases in between. DNA of the CDR3: TGCGCCAGCAGCTTGGTTCAGAATTCCTACAATGAGCAGTTCTTC. Its protein is CASSLVQNSYNEQFF.

This clone was seen just once. The rearrangement joins TRBV11-3 to TRBJ2-1; TRBD2 aligns across 12 bases. This CDR3 is 17 amino acids long. V was pared by 1 base and J by 0 bases, with 1 base of the junction left unmatched. Looked up from germline, CDR1 is SGHNT and CDR2 is YENEEA. CDR3 loop: CASSLGGLAGSYNEQFF. The CDR3 nucleotides are TGTGCCAGCAGCTTAGGGGGACTAGCGGGCTCCTACAATGAGCAGTTCTTC.

The chain carries TRBV4-2 and TRBJ2-7; TRBD1 matches 7 bases. The CDR3 has 13 amino acids. V lost 0 bases, J lost 5 bases, and 1 base stayed unmatched. Germline V gene data show CDR1 as LGHNA and CDR2 as YNFKEQ. The CDR3 loop is CASSQDTGDEQYF. In DNA form, the CDR3 reads TGTGCCAGCAGCCAAGATACAGGGGACGAGCAGTACTTC.

This rearrangement joins TRBV28 to TRBJ1-2, with 9 bases lining up with TRBD1. CDR3 size: 17 residues. CDR1 and CDR2 from the germline V gene are MDHEN and SYDVKM. V trimming: 5 bases; J trimming: 4 bases; junction bases outside the gene matches: 14. CDR3 nucleotide sequence: TGTGCCAGCAGTCTGATCAGACCCGGACAGGGGATCTATGGCTACACCTTC. Its protein is CASSLIRPGQGIYGYTF.

This clone was picked up a small number of times. The V gene is TRBV2, the J gene TRBJ2-7, with D tentatively TRBD1 (7 bases). The CDR3 is 15 amino acids. V was shortened by 4 bases and J by 5 bases, with 18 bases between the two germline ends. The germline CDR1 and CDR2 sequences are SNHLY and FYNNEI. The CDR3 nucleotides read TGTGCCAGCAGTGGACGACAGGGAGGTTTCGACGAGCAGTACTTC. The encoded protein is CASSGRQGGFDEQYF.

This chain links TRBV7-9 with TRBJ2-1; the match to TRBD1 covers 7 bases. J lost 0 bases, V lost 5 bases, and 4 bases had no gene match. CDR1 is SEHNR, CDR2 FQNEAQ, per germline (reference sequence). This CDR3 has 15 amino acids. The CDR3 bases are TGTGCCAGCAGCAAACGGGACAGCTCCTACAATGAGCAGTTCTTC. It translates to CASSKRDSSYNEQFF.

The V gene is TRBV11-2, the J gene TRBJ2-1; possible D gene TRBD2, 6 bases. The CDR3 covers 13 residues. Trimming shortened V by 5 bases and J by 5 bases, and 10 bases separated the two germline ends. From germline, CDR1 is SGHAT and CDR2 FQNNGV. The CDR3 coding sequence is TGTGCCAGCAGCACGGGACTCAACAATGAGCAGTTCTTC. Its protein product is CASSTGLNNEQFF.

The V and J genes are TRBV19 and TRBJ1-4, with D tentatively TRBD1 (5 bases). This CDR3 spans 16 amino acids. Germline lookup yields CDR1 LNHDA and CDR2 SQIVND (reference sequence). Trimming pared 6 bases from V and 7 bases from J, leaving 21 bases between. The CDR3 reads CASRFAGGSLAEKLFF. The CDR3 DNA reads TGTGCCAGTAGGTTTGCCGGGGGAAGTTTAGCTGAAAAACTGTTTTTT. Full variable domain (rest looked up from reference TRBV19 and TRBJ1-4): DGGITQSPKYLFRKEGQNVTLSCEQNLNHDAMYWYRQDPGQGLRLIYYSQIVNDFQKGDIAEGYSVSREKKESFPLTVTSAQKNPTAFYLCASRFAGGSLAEKLFFGSGTQLSVL.

The chain has TRBV3-1 (or the pseudogene TRBV3-2) and TRBJ1-1; TRBD1 might be the D (6 bases). This CDR3 comprises 15 residues. With 3 bases removed from V and 2 bases from J, the gap between germline ends came to 13 bases. CDR1 is LGHDT and CDR2 is YNNKEL in the germline V gene (reference sequence). The CDR3 DNA is TGTGCCAGCAGCCACCTCCGGGGGGCCAACACTGAAGCTTTCTTT. It yields the protein CASSHLRGANTEAFF.

The genes are TRBV15 and TRBJ1-4; no clear D. The V gene lost 0 bases and the J gene lost 0 bases, with 8 bases spanning the gap. The CDR3 covers 16 residues. The germline CDR1 and CDR2 sequences are LNHNV and YYDKDF (reference sequence). CDR3 region: CATSRDFGATNEKLFF. The CDR3 coding sequence is TGTGCCACCAGCAGAGATTTCGGGGCAACTAATGAAAAACTGTTTTTT.

The genes are TRBV24-1 and TRBJ1-2; TRBD1 is a possible D gene (5 bases). Per germline, CDR1 KGHDR and CDR2 SFDVKD. This CDR3 has 12 residues. V shed 9 bases and J shed 2 bases, with 9 bases lying between them. In DNA, the CDR3 is TGTGCCACCGCGGACAAAAACTATGGCTACACCTTC. As protein: CATADKNYGYTF.

The chain carries TRBV6-5 and TRBJ1-6, with 8 bases fitting TRBD1. This CDR3 region has 13 residues. CDR1 is MNHEY and CDR2 is SVGAGI in the germline V gene. After removal of 7 bases from V and 7 bases from J, the junction contained 3 bases not matched to a gene. The DNA of the CDR3 is TGTGCCAGCAAAGACAGGGGCAATTCACCCCTCCACTTT. Protein: CASKDRGNSPLHF.

A few counts support this clone. The chain recombines TRBV6-5 with TRBJ1-3; D gene ambiguous. Germline V CDR1 and CDR2: MNHEY, SVGAGI. Deletions cut 7 bases from V and 0 bases from J, with 10 bases between. The CDR3 sequence is 14 residues long. This chain's CDR3 is CASTPTLSGNTIYF. The CDR3, as DNA: TGTGCCAGCACCCCTACCCTCTCTGGAAACACCATATATTTT.

The chain joins TRBV14 to TRBJ2-3, with 7 bases matching TRBD2. Per the germline V gene, CDR1 is SGHDN and CDR2 is FVKESK. The trim removed 4 bases at V and 2 bases at J, leaving 12 bases unmatched. The CDR3 has 17 residues. The CDR3 nucleotides read TGTGCCAGCAGCCCGGCTTACCTAGCGGAGCTCACAGATACGCAGTATTTT. It encodes CASSPAYLAELTDTQYF.

On this clone itself: The sample holds other DNA sequences that translate to the same CDR3. The genes are TRBV12-3 or TRBV12-4 and TRBJ1-5, with D maybe TRBD1 (5 bases). Trimming cost V 1 base and J 7 bases, with 8 bases left between them. This CDR3 has 13 amino acids. CDR3 nucleotide sequence: TGTGCCAGCAGTTTAGGGGGGGGACAGCCCCAGCATTTT. As protein: CASSLGGGQPQHF.

This chain links TRBV28 with TRBJ2-3, with D possibly TRBD2 on 6 matching bases. Germline loops: CDR1 MDHEN, CDR2 SYDVKM. The V end was cut by 3 bases, the J end by 5 bases, with 12 bases between. This CDR3 contains 14 residues. The CDR3: CASSLVWREDTQYF. Written as DNA, the CDR3 is TGTGCCAGCAGTTTGGTCTGGCGGGAAGATACGCAGTATTTT. Supplemented by reference TRBV28 and TRBJ2-3, the full variable domain reads DVKVTQSSRYLVKRTGEKVFLECVQDMDHENMFWYRQDPGLGLRLIYFSYDVKMKEKGDIPEGYSVSREKKERFSLILESASTNQTSMYLCASSLVWREDTQYFGPGTRLTVL.

This chain joins TRBV15 and TRBJ2-7, with 7 bases aligning to TRBD2. V was clipped by 3 bases and J by 0 bases; unmatched bases: 8. CDR1 and CDR2 from the germline V gene are LNHNV and YYDKDF (reference sequence). This CDR3 contains 16 residues. The CDR3 coding sequence is TGTGCCACCAGCAGGGTCAGAGCGGGGAGCTCCTACGAGCAGTACTTC. Amino acids: CATSRVRAGSSYEQYF.

This chain uses TRBV5-1 with TRBJ1-2, with D hard to call. Deletions cut 4 bases from V and 4 bases from J, with 17 bases between. The CDR3 length is 15 residues. Germline V CDR1 and CDR2: SGHRS, YFSETQ. Here the CDR3 reads CASSPRQGGLYGYTF. The CDR3 DNA is TGCGCCAGCAGCCCGCGACAAGGAGGGCTCTATGGCTACACCTTC.

The chain joins TRBV9 to TRBJ1-2; 8 bases map to TRBD1. Germline-derived CDR1 and CDR2 are SGDLS and YYNGEE. The CDR3 is made up of 15 amino acids. The ends lost 3 bases at V and 4 bases at J; junction bases unmatched: 8. CDR3: CASSGISDRGYGYTF. DNA of the CDR3: TGTGCCAGCAGCGGGATTTCCGACAGGGGCTATGGCTACACCTTC.

V and J are TRBV28 and TRBJ1-1, with 8 positions matching TRBD1. Germline CDR1 is MDHEN and CDR2 is SYDVKM. J lost 5 bases, V lost 5 bases, and 10 bases had no gene match. This CDR3 contains 15 residues. CDR3 sequence reads: CASSPHTGGGTEAFF. The DNA for the CDR3 is TGTGCCAGCAGTCCACACACAGGGGGGGGAACTGAAGCTTTCTTT.

The chain couples TRBV24-1 to TRBJ2-1, with D unresolved. CDR1 and CDR2 from the germline V gene are KGHDR and SFDVKD. Trimming took off 5 bases at V and 9 bases at J, with 10 bases between the two ends. CDR3 length: 12 residues. The CDR3 DNA sequence: TGTGCCACCAGTGGATTAGTTGGTGAGCAGTTCTTC. It is translated as CATSGLVGEQFF.